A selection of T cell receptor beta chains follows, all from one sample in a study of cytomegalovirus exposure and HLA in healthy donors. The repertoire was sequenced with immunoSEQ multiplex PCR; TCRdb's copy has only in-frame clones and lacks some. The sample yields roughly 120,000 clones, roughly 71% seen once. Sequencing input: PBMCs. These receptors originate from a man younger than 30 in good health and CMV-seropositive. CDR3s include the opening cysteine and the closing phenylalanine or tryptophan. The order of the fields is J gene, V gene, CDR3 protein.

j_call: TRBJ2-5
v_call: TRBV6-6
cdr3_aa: CASSSHSGGAETQYF

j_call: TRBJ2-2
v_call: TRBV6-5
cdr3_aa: CASNLAGGSTGELFF

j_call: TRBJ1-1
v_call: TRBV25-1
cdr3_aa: CASRARGQGEAFF

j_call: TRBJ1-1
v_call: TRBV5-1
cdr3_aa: CASSLAGGHLNTEAFF

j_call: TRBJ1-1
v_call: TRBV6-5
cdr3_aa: CASRSTGYTEAFF

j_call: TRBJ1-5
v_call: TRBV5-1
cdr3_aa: CASRQGAHNQPQHF

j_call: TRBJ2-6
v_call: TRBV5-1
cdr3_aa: CASSLQGRDRASGANVLTF

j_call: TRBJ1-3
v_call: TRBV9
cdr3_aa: CASSVAPVAGAGNTIYF

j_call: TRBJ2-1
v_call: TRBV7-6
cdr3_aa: CASRPLAGAGNEQFF

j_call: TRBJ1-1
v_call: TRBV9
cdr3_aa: CASSAQGTPEAFF

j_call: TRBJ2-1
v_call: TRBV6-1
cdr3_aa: CASSYFNEQFF

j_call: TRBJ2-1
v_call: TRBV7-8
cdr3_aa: CASSLGASYEQFF

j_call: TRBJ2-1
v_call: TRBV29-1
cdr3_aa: CSVVGGGPINEQFF

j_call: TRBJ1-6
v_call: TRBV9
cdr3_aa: CASRDTSSYNSPLHF

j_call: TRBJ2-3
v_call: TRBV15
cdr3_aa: CATSRPQPGRRTDTQYF

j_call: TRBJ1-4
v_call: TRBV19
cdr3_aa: CASRGQGWDATNEKLFF

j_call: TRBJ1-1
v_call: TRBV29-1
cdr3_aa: CSADSGAEAFF

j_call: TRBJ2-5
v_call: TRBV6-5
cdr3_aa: CASSYSPGLQETQYF